This T cell receptor beta chain was found in a study of vaccination and CD4 T cells after COVID-19. With the Oncomine TCR Beta short-read assay, DNA from cultured CD4+ T cells was sequenced. TCRdb independently ran MiXCR on the PCR reads; one entry per CDR3 protein. The data contain 9,500 to 15,000 distinct CDR3 sequences, about two thirds of them singletons. Treatment reported: roughly ten-day PBMC culture with coronavirus spike peptide pools or control peptides (ViraFEST assay). Note on this clonotype: No antigen is known for it.

Material for sequencing was CD4+ T cells from blood, cultured in vitro. The clonotype originates from a human donor who had recovered from COVID-19.

CDR3: CASSLGPTGKLQETQYF. The DNA of the CDR3 is TGTGCCAGCAGCTTAGGACCGACAGGGAAGCTACAAGAGACCCAGTACTTC. The chain combines TRBV11-2 with TRBJ2-5, with 7 bases fitting TRBD1. CDR1 is SGHAT and CDR2 is FQNNGV in the germline V gene. After removal of 1 base from V and 2 bases from J, the junction contained 10 bases not matched to a gene. The length of the CDR3 is 17 residues.